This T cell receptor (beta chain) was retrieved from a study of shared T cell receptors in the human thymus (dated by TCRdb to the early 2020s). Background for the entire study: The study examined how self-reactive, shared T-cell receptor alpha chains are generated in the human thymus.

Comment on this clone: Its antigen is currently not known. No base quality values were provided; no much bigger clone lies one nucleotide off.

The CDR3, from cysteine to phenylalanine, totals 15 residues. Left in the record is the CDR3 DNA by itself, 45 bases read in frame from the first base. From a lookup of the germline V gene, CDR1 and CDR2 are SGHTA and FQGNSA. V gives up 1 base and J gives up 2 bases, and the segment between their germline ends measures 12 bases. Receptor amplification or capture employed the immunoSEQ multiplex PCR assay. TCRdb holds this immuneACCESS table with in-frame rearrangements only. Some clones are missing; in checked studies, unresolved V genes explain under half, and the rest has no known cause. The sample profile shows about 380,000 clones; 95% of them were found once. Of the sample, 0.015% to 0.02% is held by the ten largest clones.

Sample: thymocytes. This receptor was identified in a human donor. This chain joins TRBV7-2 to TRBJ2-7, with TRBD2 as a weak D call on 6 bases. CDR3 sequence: CASSLGRGSTYEQYF. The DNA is TGTGCCAGCAGCTTAGGGAGGGGCTCCACCTACGAGCAGTACTTC.